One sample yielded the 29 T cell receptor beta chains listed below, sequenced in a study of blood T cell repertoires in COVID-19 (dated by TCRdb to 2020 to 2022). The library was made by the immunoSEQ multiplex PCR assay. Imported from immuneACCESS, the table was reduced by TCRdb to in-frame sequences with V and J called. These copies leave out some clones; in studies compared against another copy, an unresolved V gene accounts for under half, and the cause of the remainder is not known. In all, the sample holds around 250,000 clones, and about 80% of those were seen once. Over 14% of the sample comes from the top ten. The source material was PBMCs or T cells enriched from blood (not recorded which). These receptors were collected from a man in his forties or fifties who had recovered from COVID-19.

CDR3: CASITPGGSAAGYTF. CDR3 in DNA: TGTGCCAGCATCACCCCGGGGGGTTCGGCCGCCGGGTACACCTTC. The chain is built from TRBV28 and TRBJ1-2; possibly TRBD1 for D (5 bases). The CDR3 has 15 residues. Germline CDR1 and CDR2: MDHEN and SYDVKM. The V and J ends lost 7 bases and 11 bases respectively, with 26 bases between them.

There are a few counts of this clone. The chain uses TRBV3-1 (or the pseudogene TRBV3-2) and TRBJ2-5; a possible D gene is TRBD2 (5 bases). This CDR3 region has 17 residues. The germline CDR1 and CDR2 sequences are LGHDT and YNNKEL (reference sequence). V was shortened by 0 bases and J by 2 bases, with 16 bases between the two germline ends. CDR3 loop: CASSQDPRRLGQETQYF. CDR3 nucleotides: TGTGCCAGCAGCCAAGATCCCCGGAGGCTGGGACAAGAGACCCAGTACTTC.

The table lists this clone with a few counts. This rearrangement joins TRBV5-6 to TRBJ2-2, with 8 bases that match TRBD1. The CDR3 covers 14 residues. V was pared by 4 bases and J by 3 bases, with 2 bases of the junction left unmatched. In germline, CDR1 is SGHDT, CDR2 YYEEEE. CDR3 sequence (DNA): TGTGCCAGCAGCACGACAGGGGACACCGGGGAGCTGTTTTTT. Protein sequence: CASSTTGDTGELFF.

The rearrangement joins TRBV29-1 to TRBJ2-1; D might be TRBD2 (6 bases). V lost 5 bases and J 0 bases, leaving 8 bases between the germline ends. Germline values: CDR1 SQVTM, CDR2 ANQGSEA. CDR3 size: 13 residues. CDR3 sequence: CSVRRGSYNEQFF. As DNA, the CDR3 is TGCAGCGTTCGGCGGGGCTCCTACAATGAGCAGTTCTTC.

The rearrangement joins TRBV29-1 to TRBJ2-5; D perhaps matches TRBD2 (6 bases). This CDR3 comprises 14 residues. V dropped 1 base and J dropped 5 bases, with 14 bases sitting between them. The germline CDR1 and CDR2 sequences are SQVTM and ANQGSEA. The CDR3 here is CSVEGVRGRETQYF. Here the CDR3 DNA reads TGCAGCGTTGAAGGGGTTCGTGGGAGGGAGACCCAGTACTTC.

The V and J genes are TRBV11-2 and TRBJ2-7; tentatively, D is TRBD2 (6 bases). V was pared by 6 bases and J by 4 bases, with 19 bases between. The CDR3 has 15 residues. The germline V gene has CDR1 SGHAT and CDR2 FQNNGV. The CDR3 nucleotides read TGTGCCAGCAGTCGGGTGCGGGGTATTGCATACGAGCAGTACTTC. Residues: CASSRVRGIAYEQYF.

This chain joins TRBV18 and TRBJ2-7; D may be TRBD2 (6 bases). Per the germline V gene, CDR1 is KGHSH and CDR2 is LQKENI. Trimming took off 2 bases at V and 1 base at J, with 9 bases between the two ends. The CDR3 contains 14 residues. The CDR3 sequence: CASSPGGGSYEQYF. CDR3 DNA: TGTGCCAGCTCACCAGGTGGAGGGTCCTACGAGCAGTACTTC.

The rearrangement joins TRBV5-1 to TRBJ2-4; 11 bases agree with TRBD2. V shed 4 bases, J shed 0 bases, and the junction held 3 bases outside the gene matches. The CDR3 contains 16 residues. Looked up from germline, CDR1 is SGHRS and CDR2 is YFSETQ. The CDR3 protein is CASSLGLAVAKNIQYF. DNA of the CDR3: TGCGCCAGCAGCCTGGGACTAGCGGTAGCCAAAAACATTCAGTACTTC.

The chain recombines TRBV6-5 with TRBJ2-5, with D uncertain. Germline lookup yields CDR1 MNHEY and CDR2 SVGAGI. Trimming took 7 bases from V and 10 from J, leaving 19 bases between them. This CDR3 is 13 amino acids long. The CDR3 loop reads CASNPLGLVSQYF. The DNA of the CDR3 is TGTGCCAGCAATCCCCTTGGGCTCGTGAGCCAGTACTTC.

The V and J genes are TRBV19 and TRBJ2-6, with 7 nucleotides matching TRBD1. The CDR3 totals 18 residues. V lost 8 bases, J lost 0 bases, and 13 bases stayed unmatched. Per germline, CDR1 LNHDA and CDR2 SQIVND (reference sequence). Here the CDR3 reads CASRWGQGDPSGANVLTF. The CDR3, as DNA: TGTGCCAGTCGTTGGGGGCAGGGGGACCCCTCTGGGGCCAACGTCCTGACTTTC.

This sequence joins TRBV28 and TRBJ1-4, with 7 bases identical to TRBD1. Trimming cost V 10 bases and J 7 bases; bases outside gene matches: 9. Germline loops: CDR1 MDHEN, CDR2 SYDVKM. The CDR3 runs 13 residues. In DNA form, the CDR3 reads TGTGCCACGTACTCCCCAGGGGGTGAAAAACTGTTTTTT. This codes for CATYSPGGEKLFF.

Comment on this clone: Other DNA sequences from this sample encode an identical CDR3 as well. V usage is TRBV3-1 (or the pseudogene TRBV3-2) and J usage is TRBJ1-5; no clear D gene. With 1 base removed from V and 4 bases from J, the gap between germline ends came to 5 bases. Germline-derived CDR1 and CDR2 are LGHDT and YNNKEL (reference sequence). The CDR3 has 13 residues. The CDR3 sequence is CASSQAGNQPQHF. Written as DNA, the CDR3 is TGTGCCAGCAGCCAAGCGGGGAATCAGCCCCAGCATTTT.

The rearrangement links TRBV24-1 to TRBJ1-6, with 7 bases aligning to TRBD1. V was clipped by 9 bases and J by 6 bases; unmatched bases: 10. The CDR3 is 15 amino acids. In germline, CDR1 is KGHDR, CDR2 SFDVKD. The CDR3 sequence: CATASGTVRNSPLHF. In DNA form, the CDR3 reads TGTGCCACCGCGTCCGGGACAGTCCGTAATTCACCCCTCCACTTT.

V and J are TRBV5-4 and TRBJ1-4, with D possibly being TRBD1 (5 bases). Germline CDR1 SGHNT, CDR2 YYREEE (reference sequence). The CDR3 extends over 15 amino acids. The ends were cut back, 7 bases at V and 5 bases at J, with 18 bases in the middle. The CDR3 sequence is CASAPAGKGNEKLFF. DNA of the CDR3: TGTGCCAGCGCCCCTGCAGGGAAGGGGAATGAAAAACTGTTTTTT.

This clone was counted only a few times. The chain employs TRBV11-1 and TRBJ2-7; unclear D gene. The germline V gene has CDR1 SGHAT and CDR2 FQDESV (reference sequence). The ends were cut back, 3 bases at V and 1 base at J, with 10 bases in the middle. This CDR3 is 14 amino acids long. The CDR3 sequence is CASSFIDSSYEQYF. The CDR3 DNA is TGTGCCAGCAGCTTTATAGACTCATCCTACGAGCAGTACTTC.

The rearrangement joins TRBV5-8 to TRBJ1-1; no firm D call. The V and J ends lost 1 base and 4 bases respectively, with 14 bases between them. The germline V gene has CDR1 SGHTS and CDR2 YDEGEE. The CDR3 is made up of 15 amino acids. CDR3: CASSLIGRYSTEAFF. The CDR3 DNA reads TGTGCCAGCAGCTTGATCGGGAGGTATAGCACTGAAGCTTTCTTT. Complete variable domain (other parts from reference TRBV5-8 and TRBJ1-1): EAGVTQSPTHLIKTRGQQATLRCSPISGHTSVYWYQQALGLGLQFLLWYDEGEERNRGNFPPRFSGRQFPNYSSELNVNALELEDSALYLCASSLIGRYSTEAFFGQGTRLTVV.

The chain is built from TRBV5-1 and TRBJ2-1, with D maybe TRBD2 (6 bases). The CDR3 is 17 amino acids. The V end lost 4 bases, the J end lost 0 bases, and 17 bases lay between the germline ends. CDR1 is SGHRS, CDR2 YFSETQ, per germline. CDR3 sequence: CASSTLGLAASYNEQFF. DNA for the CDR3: TGCGCCAGCAGCACCTTGGGCTTAGCGGCCTCCTACAATGAGCAGTTCTTC.

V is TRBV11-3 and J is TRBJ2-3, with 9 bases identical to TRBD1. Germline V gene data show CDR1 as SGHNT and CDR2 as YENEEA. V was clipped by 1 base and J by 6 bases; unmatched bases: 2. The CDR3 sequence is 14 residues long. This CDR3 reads CASSLVGTGDTQYF. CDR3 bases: TGTGCCAGCAGCTTAGTCGGGACAGGGGATACGCAGTATTTT.

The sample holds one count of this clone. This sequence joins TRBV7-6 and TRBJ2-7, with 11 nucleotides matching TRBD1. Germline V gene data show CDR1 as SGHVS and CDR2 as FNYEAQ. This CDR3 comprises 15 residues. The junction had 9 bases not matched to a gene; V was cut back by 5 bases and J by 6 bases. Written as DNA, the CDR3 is TGTGCCAGCAGCCCCCTCCGGGACAGGGGGACCGAGCAGTACTTC. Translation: CASSPLRDRGTEQYF.

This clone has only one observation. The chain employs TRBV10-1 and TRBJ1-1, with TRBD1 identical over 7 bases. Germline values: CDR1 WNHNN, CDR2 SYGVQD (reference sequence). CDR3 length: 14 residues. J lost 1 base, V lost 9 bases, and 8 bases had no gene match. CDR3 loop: CARLDRVGNTEAFF. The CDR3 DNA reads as TGCGCCAGACTCGACAGGGTCGGGAACACTGAAGCTTTCTTT.

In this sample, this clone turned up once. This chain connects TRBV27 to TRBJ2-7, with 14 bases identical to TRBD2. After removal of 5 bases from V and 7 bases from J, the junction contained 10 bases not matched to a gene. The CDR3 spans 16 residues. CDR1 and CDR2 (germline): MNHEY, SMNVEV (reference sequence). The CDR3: CASSKGLAGVMGEQYF. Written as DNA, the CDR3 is TGTGCCAGCAGTAAGGGACTAGCGGGAGTAATGGGAGAGCAGTACTTC.

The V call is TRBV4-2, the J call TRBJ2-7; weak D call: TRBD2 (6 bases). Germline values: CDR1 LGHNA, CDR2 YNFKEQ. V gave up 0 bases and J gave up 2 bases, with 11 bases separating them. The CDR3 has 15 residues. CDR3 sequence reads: CASSQEGGDPYEQYF. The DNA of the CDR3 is TGTGCCAGCAGCCAAGAGGGGGGAGATCCCTACGAGCAGTACTTC.

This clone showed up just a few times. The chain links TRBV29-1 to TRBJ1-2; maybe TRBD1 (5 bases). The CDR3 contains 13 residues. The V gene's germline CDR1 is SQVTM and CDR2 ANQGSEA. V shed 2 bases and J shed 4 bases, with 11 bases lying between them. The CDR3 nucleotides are TGCAGCGTTGAAACGACAGAGGTCTATGGCTACACCTTC. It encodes CSVETTEVYGYTF.

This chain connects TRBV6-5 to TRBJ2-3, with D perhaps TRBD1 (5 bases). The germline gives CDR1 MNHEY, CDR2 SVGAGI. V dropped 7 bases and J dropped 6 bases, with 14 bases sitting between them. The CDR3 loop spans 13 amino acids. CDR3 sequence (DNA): TGTGCCAGCAAGGGGTCTGGAAGTGATACGCAGTATTTT. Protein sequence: CASKGSGSDTQYF.

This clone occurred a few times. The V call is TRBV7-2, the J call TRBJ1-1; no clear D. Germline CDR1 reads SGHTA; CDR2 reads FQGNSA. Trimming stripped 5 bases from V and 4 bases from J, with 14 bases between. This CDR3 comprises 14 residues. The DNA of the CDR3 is TGTGCCAGCAGCGGAGATGGTAGAGTCACTGAAGCTTTCTTT. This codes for CASSGDGRVTEAFF.

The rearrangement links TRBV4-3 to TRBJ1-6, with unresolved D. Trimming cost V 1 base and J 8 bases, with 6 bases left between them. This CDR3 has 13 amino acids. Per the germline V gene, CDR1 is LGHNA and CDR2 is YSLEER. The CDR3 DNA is TGCGCCAGCAGCCAAGTACGGGATTCACCCCTCCACTTT. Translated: CASSQVRDSPLHF.

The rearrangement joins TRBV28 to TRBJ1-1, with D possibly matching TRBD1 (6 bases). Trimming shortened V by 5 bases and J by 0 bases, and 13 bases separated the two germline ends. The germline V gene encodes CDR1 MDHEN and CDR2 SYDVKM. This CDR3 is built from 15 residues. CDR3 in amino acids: CASSVGGGVNTEAFF. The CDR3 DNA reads TGTGCCAGCAGTGTAGGGGGGGGCGTGAACACTGAAGCTTTCTTT.

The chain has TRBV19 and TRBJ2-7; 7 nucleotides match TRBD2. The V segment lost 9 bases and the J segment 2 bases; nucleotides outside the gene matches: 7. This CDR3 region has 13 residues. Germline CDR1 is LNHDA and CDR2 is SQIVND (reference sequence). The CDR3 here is CASSLAVTYEQYF. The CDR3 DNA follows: TGTGCCAGCAGTCTAGCGGTTACCTACGAGCAGTACTTC.

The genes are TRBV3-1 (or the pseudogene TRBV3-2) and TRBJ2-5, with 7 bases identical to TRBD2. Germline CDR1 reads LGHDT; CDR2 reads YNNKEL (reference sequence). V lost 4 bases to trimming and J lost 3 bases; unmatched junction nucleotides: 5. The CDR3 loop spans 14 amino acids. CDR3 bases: TGTGCCAGCAGCCCTAAACTAGCGAAAGAGACCCAGTACTTC. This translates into CASSPKLAKETQYF.